Listed below are T cell receptor beta chains from one sample, sequenced in a study of radiotherapy plus CTLA-4 blockade in lung cancer. Clones were sequenced by immunoSEQ multiplex PCR, and TCRdb holds only the in-frame ones, with some missing. Among more than 95,000 clones listed, approximately 75% were seen once. The sequencing used peripheral blood, collected from a patient treated with radiotherapy plus ipilimumab. Every receptor here comes from a human donor with non-small cell lung cancer who had a partial response to radiotherapy plus ipilimumab. Some clones in this sample may be carry-over from other donors' samples. Both conserved end residues are part of each CDR3. Fields, in order: D gene, CDR3 length, V gene, clone size, J gene, CDR3 protein, CDR3 DNA. A D gene is named only where the DNA matches it firmly. Expanded clones get a size class; other rows say once, few or many, or leave the size out.

d_call: .
cdr3_length: 13
v_call: TRBV11-3
clone_size: .
j_call: TRBJ1-3
cdr3_aa: CASSLEGQNTIYF
cdr3_nt: TGTGCCAGCAGCTTAGAAGGACAAAACACCATATATTTT

d_call: .
cdr3_length: 17
v_call: TRBV6-1
clone_size: .
j_call: TRBJ1-5
cdr3_aa: CASSDVGKRGSGQPQHF
cdr3_nt: TGTGCCAGCAGTGACGTTGGTAAACGGGGTTCGGGGCAGCCCCAGCATTTT

d_call: TRBD2
cdr3_length: 16
v_call: TRBV5-1
clone_size: .
j_call: TRBJ2-7
cdr3_aa: CASLSIAGVLLYEQYF
cdr3_nt: TGCGCCAGCTTAAGCATAGCGGGAGTACTACTCTACGAGCAGTACTTC

d_call: .
cdr3_length: 15
v_call: TRBV30
clone_size: .
j_call: TRBJ2-6
cdr3_aa: CAWDRFFSGANVLTF
cdr3_nt: TGTGCCTGGGACAGATTCTTCTCTGGGGCCAACGTCCTGACTTTC

d_call: TRBD1
cdr3_length: 13
v_call: TRBV2
clone_size: few
j_call: TRBJ2-5
cdr3_aa: CASRGQDQETQYF
cdr3_nt: TGTGCCAGCAGGGGACAGGACCAAGAGACCCAGTACTTC

d_call: .
cdr3_length: 14
v_call: TRBV6-4
clone_size: .
j_call: TRBJ2-3
cdr3_aa: CASRAGTSTDTQYF
cdr3_nt: TGTGCCAGCAGAGCCGGGACAAGCACAGATACGCAGTATTTT

d_call: .
cdr3_length: 13
v_call: TRBV5-6
clone_size: .
j_call: TRBJ1-2
cdr3_aa: CASSLGGRGGYTF
cdr3_nt: TGTGCCAGCAGCTTGGGGGGTAGGGGCGGCTACACCTTC

d_call: TRBD1
cdr3_length: 14
v_call: TRBV29-1
clone_size: .
j_call: TRBJ1-1
cdr3_aa: CSAGTGYMNTEAFF
cdr3_nt: TGCAGCGCTGGGACAGGTTACATGAACACTGAAGCTTTCTTT

d_call: .
cdr3_length: 14
v_call: TRBV7-3
clone_size: .
j_call: TRBJ2-7
cdr3_aa: CASPPGGPPYEQYF
cdr3_nt: TGTGCCAGCCCCCCGGGGGGCCCCCCCTACGAGCAGTACTTC

d_call: .
cdr3_length: 11
v_call: TRBV19
clone_size: .
j_call: TRBJ2-5
cdr3_aa: CASSTDRLAYF
cdr3_nt: TGTGCCAGTAGTACCGACAGGTTAGCGTACTTC

d_call: .
cdr3_length: 14
v_call: TRBV6-1
clone_size: once
j_call: TRBJ1-2
cdr3_aa: CASRETGWSYGYTF
cdr3_nt: TGTGCCAGCAGAGAGACAGGTTGGTCCTATGGCTACACCTTC

d_call: .
cdr3_length: 12
v_call: TRBV5-5
clone_size: .
j_call: TRBJ2-7
cdr3_aa: CASSLRDLRQYF
cdr3_nt: TGTGCCAGCAGCTTACGGGACTTGCGGCAGTACTTC

d_call: TRBD2
cdr3_length: 15
v_call: TRBV4-3
clone_size: .
j_call: TRBJ2-7
cdr3_aa: CASSQAAGGLYEQYF
cdr3_nt: TGCGCCAGCAGCCAAGCAGCGGGGGGTCTCTACGAGCAGTACTTC

d_call: .
cdr3_length: 15
v_call: TRBV5-4
clone_size: .
j_call: TRBJ1-2
cdr3_aa: CASSLAGTIDYGYTF
cdr3_nt: TGTGCCAGCAGCTTGGCCGGGACAATCGACTATGGCTACACCTTC

d_call: TRBD2
cdr3_length: 13
v_call: TRBV7-6
clone_size: .
j_call: TRBJ2-1
cdr3_aa: CASSSGTYNEQFF
cdr3_nt: TGTGCCAGCTCTAGCGGGACGTACAATGAGCAGTTCTTC

d_call: TRBD2
cdr3_length: 16
v_call: TRBV4-1
clone_size: .
j_call: TRBJ2-4
cdr3_aa: CASSEGRGIAKNIQYF
cdr3_nt: TGCGCCAGCAGCGAAGGGAGGGGAATCGCCAAAAACATTCAGTACTTC

d_call: .
cdr3_length: 14
v_call: TRBV19
clone_size: .
j_call: TRBJ2-2
cdr3_aa: CAISGGWGTGELFF
cdr3_nt: TGTGCAATTTCGGGGGGCTGGGGCACCGGGGAGCTGTTTTTT

d_call: .
cdr3_length: 14
v_call: TRBV19
clone_size: .
j_call: TRBJ1-4
cdr3_aa: CASSMTGSKEKLFF
cdr3_nt: TGTGCCAGTAGTATGACAGGTTCCAAAGAAAAACTGTTTTTT

d_call: .
cdr3_length: 14
v_call: TRBV7-9
clone_size: .
j_call: TRBJ2-3
cdr3_aa: CASSLDSRGYTQYF
cdr3_nt: TGTGCCAGCAGCTTAGATTCCCGAGGGTATACGCAGTATTTT

d_call: .
cdr3_length: 13
v_call: TRBV6-6
clone_size: .
j_call: TRBJ1-2
cdr3_aa: CASSYSQVHFYTF
cdr3_nt: TGTGCCAGCAGTTACTCGCAGGTACATTTCTACACCTTC

d_call: TRBD1
cdr3_length: 14
v_call: TRBV6-5
clone_size: .
j_call: TRBJ1-4
cdr3_aa: CASSTRQGYEKLFF
cdr3_nt: TGTGCCAGCAGTACACGACAGGGTTACGAAAAACTGTTTTTT

d_call: TRBD2
cdr3_length: 15
v_call: TRBV5-1
clone_size: .
j_call: TRBJ2-7
cdr3_aa: CASSLVLAGDDEQYF
cdr3_nt: TGCGCCAGCAGCTTGGTTCTGGCGGGAGATGACGAGCAGTACTTC

d_call: TRBD1
cdr3_length: 13
v_call: TRBV5-6
clone_size: .
j_call: TRBJ1-2
cdr3_aa: CASSDGQVAGYTF
cdr3_nt: TGTGCCAGCAGCGATGGACAGGTAGCTGGCTACACCTTC

d_call: TRBD1
cdr3_length: 18
v_call: TRBV18
clone_size: .
j_call: TRBJ2-3
cdr3_aa: CASSLRTPGQGATDTQYF
cdr3_nt: TGTGCCAGCTCACTACGAACCCCAGGACAGGGGGCCACAGATACGCAGTATTTT

d_call: TRBD1
cdr3_length: 14
v_call: TRBV6-1
clone_size: few
j_call: TRBJ1-2
cdr3_aa: CASSDGQGAGGYTF
cdr3_nt: TGTGCCAGCAGTGACGGACAGGGAGCTGGTGGCTACACCTTC

d_call: .
cdr3_length: 15
v_call: TRBV19
clone_size: .
j_call: TRBJ2-1
cdr3_aa: CASSMWRDAYNEQFF
cdr3_nt: TGTGCCAGTAGCATGTGGAGGGATGCCTACAATGAGCAGTTCTTC

d_call: .
cdr3_length: 13
v_call: TRBV7-2
clone_size: .
j_call: TRBJ1-5
cdr3_aa: CASSDYSNQPQHF
cdr3_nt: TGTGCCAGCAGCGACTATAGCAATCAGCCCCAGCATTTT

d_call: .
cdr3_length: 14
v_call: TRBV5-6
clone_size: .
j_call: TRBJ1-4
cdr3_aa: CASSPWGGGEKLFF
cdr3_nt: TGTGCCAGCAGCCCCTGGGGGGGCGGTGAAAAACTGTTTTTT

d_call: .
cdr3_length: 16
v_call: TRBV28
clone_size: .
j_call: TRBJ1-4
cdr3_aa: CASSPTGGRLHEKLFF
cdr3_nt: TGTGCCAGCAGCCCCACAGGCGGCCGTTTGCACGAAAAACTGTTTTTT

d_call: .
cdr3_length: 14
v_call: TRBV7-9
clone_size: .
j_call: TRBJ2-2
cdr3_aa: CASSLGRGTGELFF
cdr3_nt: TGTGCCAGCAGTTTAGGGAGAGGGACCGGGGAGCTGTTTTTT

d_call: .
cdr3_length: 14
v_call: TRBV11-2
clone_size: .
j_call: TRBJ1-3
cdr3_aa: CASSARASGNTIYF
cdr3_nt: TGTGCCAGCAGCGCGCGGGCCTCTGGAAACACCATATATTTT

d_call: TRBD2
cdr3_length: 19
v_call: TRBV27
clone_size: .
j_call: TRBJ2-7
cdr3_aa: CASSLHGGLRGRANYEQYF
cdr3_nt: TGTGCCAGCAGTTTACACGGTGGGTTGCGCGGGAGGGCCAATTACGAGCAGTACTTC

d_call: TRBD1
cdr3_length: 16
v_call: TRBV5-1
clone_size: few
j_call: TRBJ2-7
cdr3_aa: CASSLGSWQGADEQYF
cdr3_nt: TGCGCCAGCAGCTTGGGATCCTGGCAGGGGGCTGACGAGCAGTACTTC

d_call: .
cdr3_length: 15
v_call: TRBV13
clone_size: .
j_call: TRBJ1-3
cdr3_aa: CASSYDRSSGNTIYF
cdr3_nt: TGTGCCAGCAGCTATGACAGAAGCTCTGGAAACACCATATATTTT

d_call: .
cdr3_length: 15
v_call: TRBV6-1
clone_size: .
j_call: TRBJ2-3
cdr3_aa: CASSEMAGSTDTQYF
cdr3_nt: TGTGCCAGCAGTGAAATGGCGGGGAGCACAGATACGCAGTATTTT

d_call: TRBD2
cdr3_length: 14
v_call: TRBV18
clone_size: .
j_call: TRBJ2-5
cdr3_aa: CASSLAGGQETQYF
cdr3_nt: TGTGCCAGCTCACTAGCGGGGGGACAAGAGACCCAGTACTTC

d_call: .
cdr3_length: 14
v_call: TRBV10-3
clone_size: few
j_call: TRBJ1-3
cdr3_aa: CAISRESSGNTIYF
cdr3_nt: TGTGCCATCAGTAGGGAGAGCTCTGGAAACACCATATATTTT

d_call: .
cdr3_length: 15
v_call: TRBV15
clone_size: .
j_call: TRBJ1-4
cdr3_aa: CATSRETGVYEKLFF
cdr3_nt: TGTGCCACCAGCAGAGAGACAGGAGTTTATGAAAAACTGTTTTTT

d_call: TRBD1
cdr3_length: 13
v_call: TRBV6-1
clone_size: .
j_call: TRBJ1-1
cdr3_aa: CAGSDFRGTEAFF
cdr3_nt: TGTGCCGGCAGTGACTTCAGGGGGACTGAAGCTTTCTTT

d_call: .
cdr3_length: 14
v_call: TRBV30
clone_size: .
j_call: TRBJ2-7
cdr3_aa: CAWSGSALLFEQYF
cdr3_nt: TGTGCCTGGAGCGGGAGCGCTCTCCTGTTCGAGCAGTACTTC

d_call: .
cdr3_length: 15
v_call: TRBV15
clone_size: once
j_call: TRBJ2-7
cdr3_aa: CATSRDFGGPYEQYF
cdr3_nt: TGTGCCACCAGCAGAGATTTCGGGGGGCCCTACGAGCAGTACTTC

d_call: .
cdr3_length: 14
v_call: TRBV28
clone_size: .
j_call: TRBJ2-7
cdr3_aa: CASSTPGQIYEQYF
cdr3_nt: TGTGCCAGCAGCACCCCCGGACAGATCTACGAGCAGTACTTC

d_call: .
cdr3_length: 13
v_call: TRBV15
clone_size: .
j_call: TRBJ1-5
cdr3_aa: CATRVNYNQPQHF
cdr3_nt: TGTGCCACCCGAGTAAATTACAATCAGCCCCAGCATTTT

d_call: TRBD2
cdr3_length: 15
v_call: TRBV5-5
clone_size: .
j_call: TRBJ2-1
cdr3_aa: CASSLGLAGYNEQFF
cdr3_nt: TGTGCCAGCAGCTTGGGGCTAGCGGGATACAATGAGCAGTTCTTC

d_call: .
cdr3_length: 16
v_call: TRBV13
clone_size: few
j_call: TRBJ1-1
cdr3_aa: CASSSGTGDMNTEAFF
cdr3_nt: TGTGCCAGCAGTTCCGGGACGGGAGACATGAACACTGAAGCTTTCTTT

d_call: .
cdr3_length: 13
v_call: TRBV27
clone_size: .
j_call: TRBJ2-1
cdr3_aa: CASSFSSVDEQFF
cdr3_nt: TGTGCCAGCAGTTTTAGTAGCGTCGATGAGCAGTTCTTC

d_call: TRBD1
cdr3_length: 14
v_call: TRBV7-6
clone_size: .
j_call: TRBJ2-5
cdr3_aa: CASSPTGVQETQYF
cdr3_nt: TGTGCCAGCAGCCCAACAGGGGTTCAAGAGACCCAGTACTTC

d_call: .
cdr3_length: 15
v_call: TRBV11-2
clone_size: .
j_call: TRBJ2-7
cdr3_aa: CASSPSRRRSYEQYF
cdr3_nt: TGTGCCAGCAGCCCCAGCAGGAGGAGGAGCTACGAGCAGTACTTC

d_call: TRBD1
cdr3_length: 15
v_call: TRBV4-1
clone_size: .
j_call: TRBJ1-5
cdr3_aa: CASSQTDRGYQPQHF
cdr3_nt: TGCGCCAGCAGCCAAACGGACAGGGGGTATCAGCCCCAGCATTTT

d_call: .
cdr3_length: 14
v_call: TRBV11-3
clone_size: .
j_call: TRBJ2-7
cdr3_aa: CARELHYTVYEQYF
cdr3_nt: TGTGCCAGAGAACTCCACTACACCGTGTACGAGCAGTACTTC

d_call: TRBD2
cdr3_length: 15
v_call: TRBV10-2
clone_size: .
j_call: TRBJ2-2
cdr3_aa: CASSAAGPITGELFF
cdr3_nt: TGCGCCAGCAGCGCAGCGGGACCAATCACCGGGGAGCTGTTTTTT

d_call: TRBD2
cdr3_length: 14
v_call: TRBV7-2
clone_size: .
j_call: TRBJ2-5
cdr3_aa: CASSTGLAVETQYF
cdr3_nt: TGTGCCAGCAGCACCGGACTAGCTGTTGAGACCCAGTACTTC

d_call: .
cdr3_length: 13
v_call: TRBV5-4
clone_size: once
j_call: TRBJ1-5
cdr3_aa: CASSLDSNQPQHF
cdr3_nt: TGTGCCAGCAGCCTAGACAGCAATCAGCCCCAGCATTTT

d_call: .
cdr3_length: 14
v_call: TRBV5-1
clone_size: .
j_call: TRBJ1-6
cdr3_aa: CASSFDSYNSPLHF
cdr3_nt: TGCGCCAGCAGCTTTGACAGCTATAATTCACCCCTCCACTTT

d_call: .
cdr3_length: 13
v_call: TRBV7-6
clone_size: .
j_call: TRBJ2-5
cdr3_aa: CASSLARQETQYF
cdr3_nt: TGTGCCAGCAGCTTAGCGCGGCAAGAGACCCAGTACTTC

d_call: .
cdr3_length: 13
v_call: TRBV5-4
clone_size: few
j_call: TRBJ2-1
cdr3_aa: CASSLGVAGEQFF
cdr3_nt: TGTGCCAGCAGCTTGGGGGTAGCCGGTGAGCAGTTCTTC